This record covers a single T cell receptor beta chain. Germline is not matched at one junction end, which may reflect a read error. The data stem from a study of blood T cell repertoires in COVID-19. Authors' methods: How many nucleated cells were present was estimated from reference gene primer amplification. Sequenced by immunoSEQ multiplex PCR; TCRdb stores in-frame clones only, minus some. That table supplies the V and J calls and clone size; D and trimming were determined from the DNA. This sample has around 30,000 clones, with more than 85% found just once. The CDR3 consists of 15 residues. Looked up from germline, CDR1 is SGHTA and CDR2 is FQGNSA.

The receptor comes from a man aged 55 to 70 with acute or convalescent COVID-19. The rearrangement joins TRBV7-2 to TRBJ2-1; 10 nucleotides line up with TRBD2. The sequencing sample was made of peripheral blood. The CDR3 here is CASSLAGASYNEQFF. Here the CDR3 DNA reads TGTGCCAGCAGCCTAGCGGGAGCCTCCTACAATGAGCAGTTCTTC.